These T cell receptor beta chains were read from a single sample in a study of Ad26.COV2.S vaccination and SARS-CoV-2 variants. Method: immunoSEQ multiplex PCR; TCRdb's copy keeps in-frame clones and lacks some. The repertoire holds 430,000 or so clones, roughly nine tenths seen once, with 2.5% to 3% in the top ten. This specimen consisted of peripheral blood, obtained in a trial of Ad26.COV2.S vaccine versus placebo. All receptors derive from a person aged 18-60 years who received the Ad26.COV2.S COVID-19 vaccine or a placebo. CDR3s include the opening cysteine and the closing phenylalanine or tryptophan. The D gene is left open where the match is weak. Rows give clone size only sometimes, using once, few, many, or a class for an expanded clone.

j_gene: TRBJ2-2
d_gene: NA
abundance: NA
v_gene: TRBV13
CDR3nt: TGTGCCAGCAGCTTAGGCGGGAACACCGGGGAGCTGTTTTTT
CDR3aa: CASSLGGNTGELFF

j_gene: TRBJ2-7
d_gene: NA
abundance: few
v_gene: TRBV27
CDR3nt: TGTGCCAGCAGTTTATCGAACCATCCGTCCTACGAGCAGTACTTC
CDR3aa: CASSLSNHPSYEQYF

j_gene: TRBJ1-1
d_gene: NA
abundance: few
v_gene: TRBV6-2/TRBV6-3
CDR3nt: TGTGCCAGCAGTGCTCAAGCGGGGTACACTGAAGCTTTCTTT
CDR3aa: CASSAQAGYTEAFF

j_gene: TRBJ2-7
d_gene: TRBD1
abundance: NA
v_gene: TRBV7-9
CDR3nt: TGTGCCAGCAGCTGGGGACAGGGGAAGCTCTACGAGCAGTACTTC
CDR3aa: CASSWGQGKLYEQYF

j_gene: TRBJ1-5
d_gene: NA
abundance: NA
v_gene: TRBV6-5
CDR3nt: TGTGCCAGCAGTTACAGTGTGGATCAGCCCCAGCATTTT
CDR3aa: CASSYSVDQPQHF

j_gene: TRBJ1-5
d_gene: NA
abundance: few
v_gene: TRBV7-9
CDR3nt: TGTGCCAGCAGTCCGGGTCGTGGTGCGGGCAATCAGCCCCAGCATTTT
CDR3aa: CASSPGRGAGNQPQHF

j_gene: TRBJ2-5
d_gene: TRBD2
abundance: NA
v_gene: TRBV5-6
CDR3nt: TGTGCCTGCCTTAAGCGGGGACAAGAGACCCAGTACTTC
CDR3aa: CACLKRGQETQYF

j_gene: TRBJ1-3
d_gene: NA
abundance: NA
v_gene: TRBV2
CDR3nt: TGTGCCAGCAGCGCGGACGTAGGATTGAACACCATATATTTT
CDR3aa: CASSADVGLNTIYF

j_gene: TRBJ1-5
d_gene: NA
abundance: NA
v_gene: TRBV7-2
CDR3nt: TGTGCCAGCAGCTTAGCGGTGTGGGGCTTGACAAGCAATCAGCCCCAGCATTTT
CDR3aa: CASSLAVWGLTSNQPQHF

j_gene: TRBJ2-5
d_gene: NA
abundance: NA
v_gene: TRBV19
CDR3nt: TGTGCCAGTAGTATAGATCTTGCCTTGGAGACCCAGTACTTC
CDR3aa: CASSIDLALETQYF

j_gene: TRBJ1-1
d_gene: NA
abundance: NA
v_gene: TRBV5-4
CDR3nt: TGTGCCAGCAGCTTGAATCTAGCCACTGAAGCTTTCTTT
CDR3aa: CASSLNLATEAFF

j_gene: TRBJ2-1
d_gene: TRBD2
abundance: NA
v_gene: TRBV7-2
CDR3nt: TGTGCCAGCAGCCTACTAGCGGGGGGTATCAATGAGCAGTTCTTC
CDR3aa: CASSLLAGGINEQFF

j_gene: TRBJ2-5
d_gene: NA
abundance: NA
v_gene: TRBV11-2
CDR3nt: TGTGCCAGCAGCTTCGGGGCCGAGGCGGCCCAGTACTTC
CDR3aa: CASSFGAEAAQYF

j_gene: TRBJ2-1
d_gene: TRBD2
abundance: NA
v_gene: TRBV7-3
CDR3nt: TGTGCCAGCAGCGCAAGCGGGGGCAAACCGAGCGATGAGCAGTTCTTC
CDR3aa: CASSASGGKPSDEQFF

j_gene: TRBJ1-2
d_gene: NA
abundance: NA
v_gene: TRBV24-1
CDR3nt: TGTGCCACCAGTGATACAGGCTATGGCTACACCTTC
CDR3aa: CATSDTGYGYTF

j_gene: TRBJ2-5
d_gene: TRBD1
abundance: NA
v_gene: TRBV7-2
CDR3nt: TGTGCCAGCAGCTTAGTGGGGACAGGCCAAGAGACCCAGTACTTC
CDR3aa: CASSLVGTGQETQYF

j_gene: TRBJ1-6
d_gene: NA
abundance: NA
v_gene: TRBV27
CDR3nt: TGTGCCAGCACGGGAGGTCATAATTCACCCCTCCACTTT
CDR3aa: CASTGGHNSPLHF

j_gene: TRBJ2-7
d_gene: TRBD2
abundance: NA
v_gene: TRBV7-8
CDR3nt: TGTGCCAGCAGAACGGGGACTAGCGGGGGACCAGCCTACGAGCAGTACTTC
CDR3aa: CASRTGTSGGPAYEQYF

j_gene: TRBJ2-7
d_gene: TRBD2
abundance: NA
v_gene: TRBV19
CDR3nt: TGTGCCAGTAGTATAGATTGGCTAGCGGGGATCAACGAGCAGTACTTC
CDR3aa: CASSIDWLAGINEQYF

j_gene: TRBJ1-2
d_gene: TRBD1
abundance: NA
v_gene: TRBV19
CDR3nt: TGTGCCAGTAAGGCAGGGGGCTATTTAGACTATGGCTACACCTTC
CDR3aa: CASKAGGYLDYGYTF

j_gene: TRBJ2-1
d_gene: NA
abundance: NA
v_gene: TRBV12-3/TRBV12-4
CDR3nt: TGTGCCAGCAGTTTGCACAGGGACAATGAGCAGTTCTTC
CDR3aa: CASSLHRDNEQFF

j_gene: TRBJ1-5
d_gene: NA
abundance: NA
v_gene: TRBV19
CDR3nt: TGTGCCAGTAGTACCCTGAGTTCGGGTGGCAATCAGCCCCAGCATTTT
CDR3aa: CASSTLSSGGNQPQHF

j_gene: TRBJ1-4
d_gene: TRBD1
abundance: few
v_gene: TRBV6-5
CDR3nt: TGTGCCAGCACCCAGGACAGGGGGAGGGAAAAACTGTTTTTT
CDR3aa: CASTQDRGREKLFF

j_gene: TRBJ2-5
d_gene: NA
abundance: once
v_gene: TRBV5-5
CDR3nt: TGTGCCAGCAGCTTGGTACAGATAGAGACCCAGTACTTC
CDR3aa: CASSLVQIETQYF

j_gene: TRBJ2-3
d_gene: TRBD2
abundance: NA
v_gene: TRBV5-1
CDR3nt: TGCGCCAGCAGCTTGACTAGCGGGAGATTATCAGATACGCAGTATTTT
CDR3aa: CASSLTSGRLSDTQYF

j_gene: TRBJ1-5
d_gene: NA
abundance: NA
v_gene: TRBV4-3
CDR3nt: TGCGCCAGCAGCCCGTCCGGGTCTCAGCCCCAGCATTTT
CDR3aa: CASSPSGSQPQHF

j_gene: TRBJ1-3
d_gene: NA
abundance: NA
v_gene: TRBV5-1
CDR3nt: TGCGCCAGCAGCTTGACAGGCGCTAGGGGCTCTGGAAACACCATATATTTT
CDR3aa: CASSLTGARGSGNTIYF

j_gene: TRBJ1-1
d_gene: NA
abundance: NA
v_gene: TRBV7-9
CDR3nt: TGTGCCAGCAGCTTAGCGAACAGGGATGAAGCTTTCTTT
CDR3aa: CASSLANRDEAFF

j_gene: TRBJ1-1
d_gene: NA
abundance: NA
v_gene: TRBV2
CDR3nt: TGTGCCAGTGCCCGGGGGGTTTTCACTGAAGCTTTCTTT
CDR3aa: CASARGVFTEAFF

j_gene: TRBJ1-2
d_gene: NA
abundance: NA
v_gene: TRBV19
CDR3nt: TGTGCCAGTACCCACAAAGCCGGCGGACACTATGGCTACACCTTC
CDR3aa: CASTHKAGGHYGYTF

j_gene: TRBJ2-2
d_gene: NA
abundance: NA
v_gene: TRBV6-5
CDR3nt: TGTGCCAGCAGTCGGGACCACGGGGAGCTGTTTTTT
CDR3aa: CASSRDHGELFF

j_gene: TRBJ2-5
d_gene: TRBD1
abundance: NA
v_gene: TRBV15
CDR3nt: TGTGCCACCAGCAGAGAAGGGGGGCGATCCGGGACAGGGCCTGCCCAAGAGACCCAGTACTTC
CDR3aa: CATSREGGRSGTGPAQETQYF

j_gene: TRBJ1-6
d_gene: NA
abundance: NA
v_gene: TRBV15
CDR3nt: TGTGCCACCAGGCTCAGGCCGAGGGATATGAATTCACCCCTCCACTTT
CDR3aa: CATRLRPRDMNSPLHF

j_gene: TRBJ2-1
d_gene: TRBD2
abundance: NA
v_gene: TRBV6-4
CDR3nt: TGTGCCAGGGAGGGCCGCCGGACTAGCGGGGTTAATGAGCAGTTCTTC
CDR3aa: CAREGRRTSGVNEQFF

j_gene: TRBJ1-5
d_gene: NA
abundance: NA
v_gene: TRBV6-2/TRBV6-3
CDR3nt: TGTGCCAGCAGTATGTCGTTTAGCAATCAGCCCCAGCATTTT
CDR3aa: CASSMSFSNQPQHF

j_gene: TRBJ2-5
d_gene: TRBD2
abundance: NA
v_gene: TRBV3-1/TRBV3-2
CDR3nt: TGTGCCAGCACCCGACTAGCTGGGGAGACCCAGTACTTC
CDR3aa: CASTRLAGETQYF

j_gene: TRBJ1-3
d_gene: NA
abundance: NA
v_gene: TRBV20-1
CDR3nt: TGCAGTGCTAGTCGAGGGGGGGTGGGAGACACCATATATTTT
CDR3aa: CSASRGGVGDTIYF